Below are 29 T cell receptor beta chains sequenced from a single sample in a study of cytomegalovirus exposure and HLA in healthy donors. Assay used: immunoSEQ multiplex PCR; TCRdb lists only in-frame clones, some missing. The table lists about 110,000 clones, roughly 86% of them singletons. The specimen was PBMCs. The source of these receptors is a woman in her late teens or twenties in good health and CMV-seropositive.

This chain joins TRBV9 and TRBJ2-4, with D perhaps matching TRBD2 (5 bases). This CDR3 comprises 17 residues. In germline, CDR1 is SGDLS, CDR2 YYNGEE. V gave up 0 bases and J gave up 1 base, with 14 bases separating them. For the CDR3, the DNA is TGTGCCAGCAGCGTAGAGGGAGATGGTCTCGCCAAAAACATTCAGTACTTC. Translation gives CASSVEGDGLAKNIQYF. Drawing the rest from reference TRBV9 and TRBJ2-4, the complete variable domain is DSGVTQTPKHLITATGQRVTLRCSPRSGDLSVYWYQQSLDQGLQFLIQYYNGEERAKGNILERFSAQQFPDLHSELNLSSLELGDSALYFCASSVEGDGLAKNIQYFGAGTRLSVL.

The CDR3 is CASSISKYTEAFF. CDR3 sequence (DNA): TGTGCCAGTAGTATTAGCAAATACACTGAAGCTTTCTTT. This chain links TRBV19 with TRBJ1-1; D remains unclear. This CDR3 region has 13 residues. Trimming cost V 3 bases and J 3 bases, with 8 bases left between them. Germline V lookup: CDR1 LNHDA, CDR2 SQIVND (reference sequence).

CDR3 amino acids: CASGEDRNSEQFF. CDR3 bases: TGTGCCAGCGGGGAGGACCGGAATAGTGAGCAGTTCTTC. This chain links TRBV6-1 with TRBJ2-1, with D perhaps TRBD2 (6 bases). From germline, CDR1 is MNHNS and CDR2 SASEGT. V was trimmed by 8 bases and J by 9 bases, leaving 17 bases between them. This CDR3 is 13 amino acids long.

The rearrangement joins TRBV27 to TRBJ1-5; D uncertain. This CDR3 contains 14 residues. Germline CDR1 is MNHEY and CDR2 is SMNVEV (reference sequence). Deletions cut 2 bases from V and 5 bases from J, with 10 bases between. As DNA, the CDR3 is TGTGCCAGCAGTTTACGGGGAAAGGATCAGCCCCAGCATTTT. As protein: CASSLRGKDQPQHF.

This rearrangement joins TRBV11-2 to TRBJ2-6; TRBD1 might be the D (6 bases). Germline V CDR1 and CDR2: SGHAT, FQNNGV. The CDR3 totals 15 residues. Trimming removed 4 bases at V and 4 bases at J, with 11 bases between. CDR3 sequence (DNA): TGTGCCAGCAGCTACAGGGCTCCCGGGGCCAACGTCCTGACTTTC. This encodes CASSYRAPGANVLTF.

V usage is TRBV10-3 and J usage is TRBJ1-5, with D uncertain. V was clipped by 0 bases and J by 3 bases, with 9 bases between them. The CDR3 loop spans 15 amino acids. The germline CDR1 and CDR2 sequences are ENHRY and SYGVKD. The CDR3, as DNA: TGTGCCATCAGTGAGTCGTCAGACTTCAATCAGCCCCAGCATTTT. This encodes CAISESSDFNQPQHF.

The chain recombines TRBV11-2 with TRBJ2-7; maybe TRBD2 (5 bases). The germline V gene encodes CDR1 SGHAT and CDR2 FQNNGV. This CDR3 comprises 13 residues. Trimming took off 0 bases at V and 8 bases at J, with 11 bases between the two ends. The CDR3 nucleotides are TGTGCCAGCAGCTTAGAACCAGCGGCACAGCAGTACTTC. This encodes CASSLEPAAQQYF.

The CDR3 bases are TGTGCCAGCAGTGTAAGGACTGGAACTTTTTCTGAAGCTTTCTTT. This translates into CASSVRTGTFSEAFF. This chain connects TRBV2 to TRBJ1-1; no firm D call. V was trimmed by 4 bases and J by 6 bases, leaving 18 bases between them. From germline, CDR1 is SNHLY and CDR2 FYNNEI. This CDR3 has 15 amino acids.

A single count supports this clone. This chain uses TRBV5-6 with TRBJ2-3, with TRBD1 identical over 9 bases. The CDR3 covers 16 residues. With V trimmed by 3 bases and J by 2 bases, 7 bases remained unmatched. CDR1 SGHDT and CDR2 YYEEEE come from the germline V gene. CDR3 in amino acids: CASSWWGQGATDTQYF. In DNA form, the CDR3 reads TGTGCCAGCAGCTGGTGGGGACAGGGAGCCACAGATACGCAGTATTTT.

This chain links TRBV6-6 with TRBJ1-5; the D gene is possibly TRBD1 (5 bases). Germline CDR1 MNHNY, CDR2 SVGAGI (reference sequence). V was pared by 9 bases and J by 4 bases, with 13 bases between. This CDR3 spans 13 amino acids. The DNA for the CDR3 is TGTGCCAGTCGCGGGGCGGCGAATCAGCCCCAGCATTTT. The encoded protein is CASRGAANQPQHF.

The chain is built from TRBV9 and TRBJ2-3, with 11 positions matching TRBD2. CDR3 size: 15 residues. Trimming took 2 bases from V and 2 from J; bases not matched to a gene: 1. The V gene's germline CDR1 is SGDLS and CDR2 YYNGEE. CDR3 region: CASSVSGGDTDTQYF. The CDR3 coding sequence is TGTGCCAGCAGCGTTAGCGGGGGGGACACAGATACGCAGTATTTT.

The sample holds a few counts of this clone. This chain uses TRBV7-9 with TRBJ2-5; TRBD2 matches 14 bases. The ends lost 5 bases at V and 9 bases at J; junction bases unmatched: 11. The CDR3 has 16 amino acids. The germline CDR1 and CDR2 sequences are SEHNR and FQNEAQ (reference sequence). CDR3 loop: CASSRGLAGVAAAQYF. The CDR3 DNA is TGTGCCAGCAGCCGGGGACTAGCGGGGGTGGCGGCGGCCCAGTACTTC. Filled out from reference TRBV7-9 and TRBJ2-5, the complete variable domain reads DTGVSQNPRHKITKRGQNVTFRCDPISEHNRLYWYRQTLGQGPEFLTYFQNEAQLEKSRLLSDRFSAERPKGSFSTLEIQRTEQGDSAMYLCASSRGLAGVAAAQYFGPGTRLLVL.

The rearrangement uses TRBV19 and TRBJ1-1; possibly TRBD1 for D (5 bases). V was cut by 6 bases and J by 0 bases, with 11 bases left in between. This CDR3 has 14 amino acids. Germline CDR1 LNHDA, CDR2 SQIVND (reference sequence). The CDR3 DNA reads TGTGCCAGTAGCAGCTCGGGGGTGAACACTGAAGCTTTCTTT. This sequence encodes CASSSSGVNTEAFF.

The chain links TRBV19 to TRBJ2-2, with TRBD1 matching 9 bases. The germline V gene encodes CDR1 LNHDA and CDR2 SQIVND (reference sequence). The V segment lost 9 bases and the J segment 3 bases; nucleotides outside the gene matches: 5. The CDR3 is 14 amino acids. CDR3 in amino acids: CASAGTGYTGELFF. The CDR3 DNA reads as TGTGCCAGCGCCGGGACAGGGTACACCGGGGAGCTGTTTTTT.

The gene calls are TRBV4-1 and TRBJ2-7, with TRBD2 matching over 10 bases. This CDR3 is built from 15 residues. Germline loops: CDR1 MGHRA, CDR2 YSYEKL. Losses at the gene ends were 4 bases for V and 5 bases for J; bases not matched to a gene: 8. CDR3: CASSPPSSGRNEQYF. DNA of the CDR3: TGCGCCAGCAGCCCACCTTCTAGCGGGAGAAACGAGCAGTACTTC.

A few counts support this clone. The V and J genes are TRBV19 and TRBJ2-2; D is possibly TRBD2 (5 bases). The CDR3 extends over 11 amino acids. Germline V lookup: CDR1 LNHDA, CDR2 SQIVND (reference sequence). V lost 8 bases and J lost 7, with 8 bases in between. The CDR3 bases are TGTGCCAGTCAGCGGTTCGGGGAGCTGTTTTTT. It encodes CASQRFGELFF.

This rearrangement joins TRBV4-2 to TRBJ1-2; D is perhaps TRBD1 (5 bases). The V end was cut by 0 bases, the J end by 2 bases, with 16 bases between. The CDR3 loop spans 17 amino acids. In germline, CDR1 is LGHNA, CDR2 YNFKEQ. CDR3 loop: CASSQDLLAGSNYGYTF. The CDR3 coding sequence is TGTGCCAGCAGCCAAGATTTACTGGCAGGGTCCAACTATGGCTACACCTTC.

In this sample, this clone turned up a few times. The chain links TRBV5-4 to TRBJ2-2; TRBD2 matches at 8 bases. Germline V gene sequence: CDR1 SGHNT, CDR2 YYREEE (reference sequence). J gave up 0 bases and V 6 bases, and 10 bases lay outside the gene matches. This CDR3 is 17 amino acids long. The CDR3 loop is CASTHSGGAANTGELFF. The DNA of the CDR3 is TGTGCCAGCACCCATTCGGGGGGGGCCGCGAACACCGGGGAGCTGTTTTTT.

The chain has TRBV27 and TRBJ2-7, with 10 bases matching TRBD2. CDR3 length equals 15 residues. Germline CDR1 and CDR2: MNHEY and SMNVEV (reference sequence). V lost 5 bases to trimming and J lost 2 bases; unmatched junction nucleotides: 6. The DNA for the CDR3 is TGTGCCAGCAGTCCCTACAGCGGGAGGGCCTACGAGCAGTACTTC. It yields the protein CASSPYSGRAYEQYF.

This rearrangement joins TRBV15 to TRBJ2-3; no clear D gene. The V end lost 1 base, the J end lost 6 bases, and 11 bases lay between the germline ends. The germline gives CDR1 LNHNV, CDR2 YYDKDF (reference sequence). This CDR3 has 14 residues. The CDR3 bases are TGTGCCACCAGCAGAGTTTTTCCGGTTGATACGCAGTATTTT. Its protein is CATSRVFPVDTQYF.

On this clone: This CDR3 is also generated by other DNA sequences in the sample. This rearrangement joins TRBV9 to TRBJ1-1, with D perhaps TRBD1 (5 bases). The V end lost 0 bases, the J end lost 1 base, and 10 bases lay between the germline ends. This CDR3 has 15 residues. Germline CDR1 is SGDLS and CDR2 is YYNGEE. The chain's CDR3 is CASSVGGRGNTEAFF. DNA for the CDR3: TGTGCCAGCAGCGTAGGGGGCCGAGGGAACACTGAAGCTTTCTTT.

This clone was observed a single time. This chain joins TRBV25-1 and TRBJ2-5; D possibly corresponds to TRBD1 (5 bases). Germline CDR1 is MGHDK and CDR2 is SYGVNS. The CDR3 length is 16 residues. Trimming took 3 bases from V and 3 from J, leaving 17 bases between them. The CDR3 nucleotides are TGTGCCAGCAGTGATCCGTCTGTGGGCAGGGAAGAGACCCAGTACTTC. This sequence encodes CASSDPSVGREETQYF.

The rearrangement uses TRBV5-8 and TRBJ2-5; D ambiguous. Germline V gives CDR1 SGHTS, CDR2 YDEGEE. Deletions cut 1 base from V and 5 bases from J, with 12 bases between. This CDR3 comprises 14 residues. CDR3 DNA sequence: TGTGCCAGCAGCTTGCTAGGCAATATGGAGACCCAGTACTTC. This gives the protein CASSLLGNMETQYF.

This chain's CDR3 is CASSLQGHEQYF. The CDR3 region has the DNA TGTGCCAGCAGCTTACAGGGGCACGAGCAGTACTTC. The V call is TRBV7-9, the J call TRBJ2-7; the D gene is possibly TRBD1 (6 bases). The CDR3 sequence is 12 residues long. Germline lookup yields CDR1 SEHNR and CDR2 FQNEAQ (reference sequence). V was shortened by 2 bases and J by 5 bases, with 7 bases between the two germline ends.

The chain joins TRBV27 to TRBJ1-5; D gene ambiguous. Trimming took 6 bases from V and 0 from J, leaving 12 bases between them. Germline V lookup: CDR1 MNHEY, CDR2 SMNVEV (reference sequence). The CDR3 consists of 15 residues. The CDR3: CASSSQTYSNQPQHF. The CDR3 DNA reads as TGTGCCAGCAGCTCCCAGACTTATAGCAATCAGCCCCAGCATTTT.

The DNA of the CDR3 is TGTGCCAGCAGTCGGACAGTTCTCCCTGGGGAGACCCAGTACTTC. This encodes CASSRTVLPGETQYF. The rearrangement uses TRBV2 and TRBJ2-5, with D maybe TRBD1 (6 bases). Per the germline V gene, CDR1 is SNHLY and CDR2 is FYNNEI. The CDR3 is 15 residues long. The V end lost 5 bases, the J end lost 5 bases, and 18 bases lay between the germline ends.

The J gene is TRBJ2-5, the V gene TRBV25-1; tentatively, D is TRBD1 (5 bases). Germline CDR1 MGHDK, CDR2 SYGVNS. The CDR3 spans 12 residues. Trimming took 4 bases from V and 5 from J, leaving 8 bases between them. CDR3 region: CASSARAETQYF. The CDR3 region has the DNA TGTGCCAGCAGTGCCAGGGCGGAGACCCAGTACTTC.

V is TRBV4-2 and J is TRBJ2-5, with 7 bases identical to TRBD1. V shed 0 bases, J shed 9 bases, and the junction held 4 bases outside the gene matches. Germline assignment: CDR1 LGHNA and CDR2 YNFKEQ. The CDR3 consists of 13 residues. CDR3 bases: TGTGCCAGCAGCCAAGATCCCGACAGGGCCCAGTACTTC. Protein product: CASSQDPDRAQYF.

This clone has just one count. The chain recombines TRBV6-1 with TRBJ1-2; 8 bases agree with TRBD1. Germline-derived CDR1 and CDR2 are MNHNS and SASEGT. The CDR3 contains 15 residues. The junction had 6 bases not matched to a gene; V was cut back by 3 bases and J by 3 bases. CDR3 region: CASSETRGRDYGYTF. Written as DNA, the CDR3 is TGTGCCAGCAGTGAGACCAGGGGGCGCGACTATGGCTACACCTTC.